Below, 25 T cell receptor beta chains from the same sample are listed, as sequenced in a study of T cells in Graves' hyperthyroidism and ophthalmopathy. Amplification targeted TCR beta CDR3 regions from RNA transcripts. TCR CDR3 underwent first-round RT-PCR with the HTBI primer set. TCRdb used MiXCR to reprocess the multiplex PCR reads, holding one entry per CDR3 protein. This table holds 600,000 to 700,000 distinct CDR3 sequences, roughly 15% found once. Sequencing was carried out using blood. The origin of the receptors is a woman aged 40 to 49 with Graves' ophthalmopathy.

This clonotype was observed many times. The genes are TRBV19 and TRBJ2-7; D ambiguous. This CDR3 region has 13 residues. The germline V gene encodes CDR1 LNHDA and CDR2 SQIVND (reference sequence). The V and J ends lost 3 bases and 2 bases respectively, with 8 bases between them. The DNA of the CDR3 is TGTGCCAGTAGTATTCTCCGTCCCTACGAGCAGTACTTC. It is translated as CASSILRPYEQYF.

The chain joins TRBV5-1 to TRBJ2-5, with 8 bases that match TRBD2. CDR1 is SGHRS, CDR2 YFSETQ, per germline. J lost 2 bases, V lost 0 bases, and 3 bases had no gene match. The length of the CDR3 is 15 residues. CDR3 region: CASSLGSGEQETQYF. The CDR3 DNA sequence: TGCGCCAGCAGCTTGGGTAGCGGGGAACAAGAGACCCAGTACTTC. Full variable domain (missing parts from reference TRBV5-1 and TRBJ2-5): KAGVTQTPRYLIKTRGQQVTLSCSPISGHRSVSWYQQTPGQGLQFLFEYFSETQRNKGNFPGRFSGRQFSNSRSEMNVSTLELGDSALYLCASSLGSGEQETQYFGPGTRLLVL.

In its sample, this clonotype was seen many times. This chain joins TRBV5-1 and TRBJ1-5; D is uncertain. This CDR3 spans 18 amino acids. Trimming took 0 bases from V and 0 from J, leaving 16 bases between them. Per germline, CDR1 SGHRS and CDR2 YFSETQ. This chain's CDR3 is CASSLDYGVVYSNQPQHF. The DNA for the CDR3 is TGCGCCAGCAGCTTGGATTACGGGGTCGTGTATAGCAATCAGCCCCAGCATTTT.

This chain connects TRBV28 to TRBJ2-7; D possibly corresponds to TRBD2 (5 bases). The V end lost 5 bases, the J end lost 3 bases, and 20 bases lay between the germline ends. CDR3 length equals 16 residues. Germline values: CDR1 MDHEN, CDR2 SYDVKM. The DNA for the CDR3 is TGTGCCAGCAGTCTTCCTCGACGTGGCCGGGGCTACGAGCAGTACTTC. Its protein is CASSLPRRGRGYEQYF. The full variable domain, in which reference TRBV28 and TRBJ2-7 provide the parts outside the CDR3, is DVKVTQSSRYLVKRTGEKVFLECVQDMDHENMFWYRQDPGLGLRLIYFSYDVKMKEKGDIPEGYSVSREKKERFSLILESASTNQTSMYLCASSLPRRGRGYEQYFGPGTRLTVT.

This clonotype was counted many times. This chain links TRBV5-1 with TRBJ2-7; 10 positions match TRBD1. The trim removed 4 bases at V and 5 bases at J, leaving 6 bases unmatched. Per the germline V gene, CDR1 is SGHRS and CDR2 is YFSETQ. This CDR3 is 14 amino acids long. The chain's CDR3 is CASSVDRGLDEQYF. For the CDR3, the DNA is TGCGCCAGCAGCGTCGACAGGGGGCTCGACGAGCAGTACTTC.

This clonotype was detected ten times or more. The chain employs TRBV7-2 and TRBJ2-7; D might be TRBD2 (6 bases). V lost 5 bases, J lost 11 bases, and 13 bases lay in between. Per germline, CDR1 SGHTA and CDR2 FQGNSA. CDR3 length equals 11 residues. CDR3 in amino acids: CASSPPGVEYF. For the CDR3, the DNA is TGTGCCAGCAGCCCGCCGGGGGTTGAGTACTTC. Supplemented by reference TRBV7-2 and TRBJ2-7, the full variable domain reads GAGVSQSPSNKVTEKGKDVELRCDPISGHTALYWYRQSLGQGLEFLIYFQGNSAPDKSGLPSDRFSAERTGGSVSTLTIQRTQQEDSAVYLCASSPPGVEYFGPGTRLTVT.

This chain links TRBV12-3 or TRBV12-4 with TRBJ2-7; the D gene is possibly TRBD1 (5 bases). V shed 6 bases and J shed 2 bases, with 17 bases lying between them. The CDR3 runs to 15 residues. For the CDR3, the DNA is TGTGCCAGCAGCGCCCCCAGGGCAGGCGCCTACGAGCAGTACTTC. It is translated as CASSAPRAGAYEQYF.

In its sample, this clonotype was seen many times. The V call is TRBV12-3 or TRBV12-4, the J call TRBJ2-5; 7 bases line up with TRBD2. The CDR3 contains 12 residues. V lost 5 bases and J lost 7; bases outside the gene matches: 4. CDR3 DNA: TGTGCCAGCAGTGGACTAGAGGCGACCCAGTACTTC. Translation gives CASSGLEATQYF.

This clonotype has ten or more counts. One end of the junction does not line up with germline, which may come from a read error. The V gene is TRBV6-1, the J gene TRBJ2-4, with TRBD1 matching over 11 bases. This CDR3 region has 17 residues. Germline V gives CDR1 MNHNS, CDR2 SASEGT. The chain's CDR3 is CASREAGTGGSKNIQYF. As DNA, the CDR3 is TGTGCCAGCAGAGAAGCCGGGACAGGGGGAAGCAAAAACATTCAGTACTTC.

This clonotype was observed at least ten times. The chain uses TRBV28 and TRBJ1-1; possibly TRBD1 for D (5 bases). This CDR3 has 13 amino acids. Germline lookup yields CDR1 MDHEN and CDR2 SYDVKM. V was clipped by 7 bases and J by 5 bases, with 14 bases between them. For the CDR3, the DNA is TGTGCCAGCATACAGGAGCCGGGGACTGAAGCTTTCTTT. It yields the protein CASIQEPGTEAFF.

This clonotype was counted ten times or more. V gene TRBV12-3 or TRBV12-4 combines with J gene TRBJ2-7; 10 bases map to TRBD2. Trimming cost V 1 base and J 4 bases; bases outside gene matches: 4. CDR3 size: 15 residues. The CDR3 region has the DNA TGTGCCAGCAGTTTAGGGACTAGCGGTCCATACGAGCAGTACTTC. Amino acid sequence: CASSLGTSGPYEQYF.

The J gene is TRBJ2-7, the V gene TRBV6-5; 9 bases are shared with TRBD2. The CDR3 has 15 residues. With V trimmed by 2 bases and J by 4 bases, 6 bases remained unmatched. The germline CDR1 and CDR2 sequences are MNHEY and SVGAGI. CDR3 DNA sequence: TGTGCCAGCAGTTACGTCGGCGGGGGGGTGTACGAGCAGTACTTC. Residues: CASSYVGGGVYEQYF.

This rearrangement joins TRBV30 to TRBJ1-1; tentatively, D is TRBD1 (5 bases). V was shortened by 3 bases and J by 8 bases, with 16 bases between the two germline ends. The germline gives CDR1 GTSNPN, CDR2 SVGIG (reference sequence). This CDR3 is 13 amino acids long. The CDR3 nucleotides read TGTGCCTGGAGCCGACAGTCTCTGGGGGAAGCTTTCTTT. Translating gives CAWSRQSLGEAFF.

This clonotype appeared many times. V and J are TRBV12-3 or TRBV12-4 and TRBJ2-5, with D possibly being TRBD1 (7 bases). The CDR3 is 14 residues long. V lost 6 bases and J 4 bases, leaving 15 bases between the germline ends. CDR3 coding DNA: TGTGCCAGCAGCAGACAGGGACTGCGAGAGACCCAGTACTTC. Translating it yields CASSRQGLRETQYF.

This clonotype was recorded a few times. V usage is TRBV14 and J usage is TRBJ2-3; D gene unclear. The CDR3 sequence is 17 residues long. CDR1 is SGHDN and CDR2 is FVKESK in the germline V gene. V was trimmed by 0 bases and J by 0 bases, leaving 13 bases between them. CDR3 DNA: TGTGCCAGCAGCCAAGATCCCGGCAGCACTAGCACAGATACGCAGTATTTT. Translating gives CASSQDPGSTSTDTQYF.

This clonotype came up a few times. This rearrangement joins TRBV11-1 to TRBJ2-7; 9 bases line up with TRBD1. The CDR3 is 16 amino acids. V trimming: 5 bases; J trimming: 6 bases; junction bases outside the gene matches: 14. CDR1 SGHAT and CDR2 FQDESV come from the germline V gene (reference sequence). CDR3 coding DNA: TGTGCCAGCAGCCCATTAGGCCGCACAGGGGGCGGCGAGCAGTACTTC. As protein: CASSPLGRTGGGEQYF.

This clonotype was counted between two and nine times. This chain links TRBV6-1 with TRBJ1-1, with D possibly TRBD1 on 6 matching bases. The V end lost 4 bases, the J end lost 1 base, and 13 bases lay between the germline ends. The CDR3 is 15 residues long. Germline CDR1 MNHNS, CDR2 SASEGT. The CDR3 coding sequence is TGTGCCAGCAGTGGACCGGGACACAAGAACACTGAAGCTTTCTTT. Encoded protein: CASSGPGHKNTEAFF.

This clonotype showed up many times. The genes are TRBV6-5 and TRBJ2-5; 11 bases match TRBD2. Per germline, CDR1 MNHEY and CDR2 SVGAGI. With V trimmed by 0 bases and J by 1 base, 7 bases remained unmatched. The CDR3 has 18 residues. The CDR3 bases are TGTGCCAGCAGTTACTCGACTGCCGGGACTAGCGGCCAAGAGACCCAGTACTTC. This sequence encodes CASSYSTAGTSGQETQYF.

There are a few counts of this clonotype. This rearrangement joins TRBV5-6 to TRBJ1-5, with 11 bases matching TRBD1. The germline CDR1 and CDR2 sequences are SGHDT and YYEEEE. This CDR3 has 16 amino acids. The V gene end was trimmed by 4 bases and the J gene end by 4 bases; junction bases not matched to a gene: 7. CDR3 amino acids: CASSLTGTGGNQPQHF. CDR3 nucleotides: TGTGCCAGCAGCCTAACCGGGACAGGGGGAAATCAGCCCCAGCATTTT.

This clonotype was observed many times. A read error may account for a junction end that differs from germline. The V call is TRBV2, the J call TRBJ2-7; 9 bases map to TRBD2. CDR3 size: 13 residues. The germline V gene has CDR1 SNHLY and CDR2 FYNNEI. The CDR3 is CASSEAWAGGPHF. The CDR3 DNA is TGTGCCAGCAGTGAAGCTTGGGCGGGAGGGCCCCACTTC. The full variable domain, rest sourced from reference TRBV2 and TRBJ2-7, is EPEVTQTPSHQVTQMGQEVILRCVPISNHLYFYWYRQILGQKVEFLVSFYNNEISEKSEIFDDQFSVERPDGSNFTLKIRSTKLEDSAMYFCASSEAWAGGPHFGPGTRLTVT.

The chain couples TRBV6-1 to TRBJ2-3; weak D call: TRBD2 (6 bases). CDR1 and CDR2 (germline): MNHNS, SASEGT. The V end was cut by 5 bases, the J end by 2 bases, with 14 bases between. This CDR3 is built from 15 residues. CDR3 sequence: CASSPGGLLTDTQYF. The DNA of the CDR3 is TGTGCCAGCAGTCCTGGAGGACTACTCACAGATACGCAGTATTTT.

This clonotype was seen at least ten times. CDR3 nucleotide sequence: TGTGCCAGTAGTAGGCTTCTCGGGAGAGAGCAGTACTTC. Translated: CASSRLLGREQYF. The rearrangement joins TRBV19 to TRBJ2-7; maybe TRBD2 (6 bases). The CDR3 is 13 residues long. Germline loops: CDR1 LNHDA, CDR2 SQIVND (reference sequence). Trimming cost V 4 bases and J 7 bases, with 14 bases left between them.

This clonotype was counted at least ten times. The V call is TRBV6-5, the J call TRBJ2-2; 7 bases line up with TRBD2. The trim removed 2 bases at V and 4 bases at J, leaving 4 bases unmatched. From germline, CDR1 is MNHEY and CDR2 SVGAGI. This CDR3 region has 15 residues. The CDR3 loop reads CASSYAGEVTGELFF. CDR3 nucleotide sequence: TGTGCCAGCAGTTACGCGGGAGAGGTCACCGGGGAGCTGTTTTTT.

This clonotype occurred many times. This CDR3 reads CASSWTGGVYEQYF. The CDR3 DNA reads TGTGCCAGCAGTTGGACAGGGGGCGTATACGAGCAGTACTTC. V gene TRBV12-3 or TRBV12-4 combines with J gene TRBJ2-7; 11 nucleotides match TRBD1. The CDR3 contains 14 residues. The junction had 3 bases not matched to a gene; V was cut back by 4 bases and J by 4 bases.

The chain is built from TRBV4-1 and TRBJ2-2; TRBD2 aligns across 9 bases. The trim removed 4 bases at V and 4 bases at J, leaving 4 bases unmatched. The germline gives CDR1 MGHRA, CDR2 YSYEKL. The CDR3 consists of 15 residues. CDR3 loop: CASSRAGGGTGELFF. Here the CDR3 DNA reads TGCGCCAGCAGCCGAGCGGGAGGTGGCACCGGGGAGCTGTTTTTT.